The clone carrying this TCR beta chain was detected only a few times. Random hexamers were used to reverse transcribe the RNA input (roughly 0.5 to 1 ug). TCR beta CDR3 was amplified by immunoSEQ multiplex PCR. This amplification extended across 54 Vbeta and 13 Jbeta segments. TCRdb passed the immunoSEQ multiplex PCR reads through MiXCR, listing each CDR3 protein once. The profile shows approximately 71,000 distinct CDR3 sequences, 96% of them singletons. This record belongs to a study of CD8 T cells in Susac syndrome. This CDR3 has 13 residues. Trimming cost V 0 bases and J 10 bases; bases outside gene matches: 2. Germline V gene data show CDR1 as SGHAT and CDR2 as FQNNGV. TEMRA cells were enriched by FACS, while CD8+ and CD4+ T cells were obtained through a negative isolation that was performed magnetically.

The TCR originated in a human donor with multiple sclerosis. The sample comprised CD4+ T cells from PBMCs. J is TRBJ1-1 and V is TRBV11-2; 10 nucleotides align to TRBD1. CDR3 sequence (DNA): TGTGCCAGCAGCTTAGAAGGACAGGGGGGAGCTTTCTTT. This gives the protein CASSLEGQGGAFF.